What follows are 8 T cell receptor beta chains derived from one specimen sequenced in a study of blood T cells in healthy people across ages. PCR was performed a second time for about 7 to 12 cycles using a sample-barcoded 5' primer and a J-beta primer mix. One entry per CDR3 protein results from TCRdb running MiXCR on the 5' RACE reads. Of some 640,000 distinct CDR3 sequences in the sample, approximately 30% were seen once. Sequencing was carried out using blood. Receptor source: a woman aged 80 or over in good health.

Concerning this clonotype: The junction departs from germline at one end; a sequencing error may be responsible. This rearrangement joins TRBV20-1 to TRBJ2-5; 9 bases are a match to TRBD2. In germline, CDR1 is DFQATT, CDR2 SNEGSKA (reference sequence). The CDR3 extends over 14 amino acids. The CDR3 sequence: CSARRTSDQETQYF. CDR3 in DNA: TGCAGCGCTAGGAGGACTAGCGACCAAGAGACCCAGTACTTC.

This clonotype appeared many times. The chain has TRBV7-2 and TRBJ2-3; 8 bases fit TRBD2. The CDR3 has 14 residues. Looked up from germline, CDR1 is SGHTA and CDR2 is FQGNSA. J was trimmed by 5 bases and V by 1 base; bases with no gene match: 2. CDR3 in amino acids: CASSLVGGEDTQYF. As DNA, the CDR3 is TGTGCCAGCAGCTTAGTCGGGGGGGAAGATACGCAGTATTTT.

This clonotype was seen more than once but under ten times. A much larger clone lies a single base off, so this may be a read error. V gene TRBV5-1 combines with J gene TRBJ2-5, with 8 positions matching TRBD1. Gene TRBJ2-1 matches the end of the DNA better, so the J call may be wrong. The CDR3 contains 15 residues. Germline V CDR1 and CDR2: SGHRS, YFSETQ. The CDR3 reads CASSTGQGLQETQFF. Here the CDR3 DNA reads TGCGCCAGCAGCACCGGACAGGGCCTTCAAGAGACCCAGTTCTTC.

This clonotype was found many times. The V and J genes are TRBV7-2 and TRBJ1-2; 9 bases line up with TRBD1. V shed 4 bases, J shed 4 bases, and the junction held 7 bases outside the gene matches. The germline V gene has CDR1 SGHTA and CDR2 FQGNSA. The CDR3 covers 15 residues. The DNA for the CDR3 is TGTGCCAGCAGCTCAGGGACAGGGCTAAGCTATGGCTACACCTTC. Encoded protein: CASSSGTGLSYGYTF.

This clonotype was observed many times. The chain links TRBV20-1 to TRBJ1-2; TRBD1 matches at 9 bases. Germline assignment: CDR1 DFQATT and CDR2 SNEGSKA (reference sequence). V shed 6 bases and J 8 bases; nucleotides not matched to a gene: 7. The CDR3 is 12 residues long. CDR3: CSAPGQGAGYTF. CDR3 nucleotide sequence: TGCAGTGCCCCGGGACAGGGAGCCGGCTACACCTTC.

Ten or more counts support this clonotype. The chain uses TRBV12-3 or TRBV12-4 and TRBJ2-3; 11 bases align to TRBD1. This CDR3 comprises 16 residues. V lost 3 bases, J lost 2 bases, and 4 bases stayed unmatched. Written as DNA, the CDR3 is TGTGCCAGCAGTTTCCGGACAGGGGGCTACACAGATACGCAGTATTTT. This sequence encodes CASSFRTGGYTDTQYF.

This clonotype was seen a single time. The chain combines TRBV5-1 with TRBJ2-1, with 9 positions matching TRBD2. With V trimmed by 0 bases and J by 3 bases, 7 bases remained unmatched. This CDR3 region has 17 residues. Germline V gene data show CDR1 as SGHRS and CDR2 as YFSETQ. CDR3 region: CASSLESSGMYYNEQFF. CDR3 DNA: TGCGCCAGCAGCTTGGAGTCTAGCGGGATGTACTACAATGAGCAGTTCTTC.

The J gene is TRBJ2-7, the V gene TRBV20-1, with 9 bases matching TRBD2. The J call may be wrong; the DNA end is better matched by TRBJ2-5. Germline assignment: CDR1 DFQATT and CDR2 SNEGSKA (reference sequence). CDR3 length: 15 amino acids. CDR3 loop: CSAHRVAGVRETQYF. CDR3 in DNA: TGCAGTGCCCATAGGGTAGCGGGAGTTAGAGAGACCCAGTACTTC.